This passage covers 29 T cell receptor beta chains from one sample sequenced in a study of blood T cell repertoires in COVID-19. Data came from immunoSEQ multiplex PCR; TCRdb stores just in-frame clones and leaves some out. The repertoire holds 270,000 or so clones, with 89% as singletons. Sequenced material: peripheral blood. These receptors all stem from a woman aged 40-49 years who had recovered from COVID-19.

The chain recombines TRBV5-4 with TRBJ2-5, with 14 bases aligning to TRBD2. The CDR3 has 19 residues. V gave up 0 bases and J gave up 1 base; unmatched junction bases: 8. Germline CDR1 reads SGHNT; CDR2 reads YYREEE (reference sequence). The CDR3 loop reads CASSLGVGLAGGSQETQYF. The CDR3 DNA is TGTGCCAGCAGCTTGGGCGTAGGACTAGCGGGGGGCTCCCAAGAGACCCAGTACTTC.

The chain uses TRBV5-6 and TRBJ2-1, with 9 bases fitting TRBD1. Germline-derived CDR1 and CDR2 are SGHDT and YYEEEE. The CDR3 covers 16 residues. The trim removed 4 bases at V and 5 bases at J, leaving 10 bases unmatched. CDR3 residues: CASSTNIGTGNNEQFF. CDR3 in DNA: TGTGCCAGCAGCACCAATATCGGGACAGGGAACAATGAGCAGTTCTTC.

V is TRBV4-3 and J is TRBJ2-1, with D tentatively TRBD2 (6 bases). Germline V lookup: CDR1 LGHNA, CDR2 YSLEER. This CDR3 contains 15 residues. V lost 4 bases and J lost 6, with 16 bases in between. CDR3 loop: CASSLSLATTNEQFF. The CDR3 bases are TGCGCCAGCAGCCTTAGTCTAGCGACCACCAATGAGCAGTTCTTC.

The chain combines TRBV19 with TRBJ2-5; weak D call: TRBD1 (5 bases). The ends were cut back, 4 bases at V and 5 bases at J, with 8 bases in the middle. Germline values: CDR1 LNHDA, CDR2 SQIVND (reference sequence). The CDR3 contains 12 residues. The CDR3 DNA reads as TGTGCCAGTAGTAGCAACAGGGAGACCCAGTACTTC. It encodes CASSSNRETQYF.

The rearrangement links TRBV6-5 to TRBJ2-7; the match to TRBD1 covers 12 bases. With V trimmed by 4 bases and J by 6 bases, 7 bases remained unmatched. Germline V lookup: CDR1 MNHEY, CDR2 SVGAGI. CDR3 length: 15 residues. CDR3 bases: TGTGCCAGCAGTTCCGGGACAGGGGGCGCGGGCGAGCAGTACGTC. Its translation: CASSSGTGGAGEQYV.

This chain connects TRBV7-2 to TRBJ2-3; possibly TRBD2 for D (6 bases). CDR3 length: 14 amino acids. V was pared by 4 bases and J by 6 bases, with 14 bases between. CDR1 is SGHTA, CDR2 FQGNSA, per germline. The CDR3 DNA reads TGTGCCAGCAGCTCAGGGACTGGCGGGGATACGCAGTATTTT. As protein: CASSSGTGGDTQYF.

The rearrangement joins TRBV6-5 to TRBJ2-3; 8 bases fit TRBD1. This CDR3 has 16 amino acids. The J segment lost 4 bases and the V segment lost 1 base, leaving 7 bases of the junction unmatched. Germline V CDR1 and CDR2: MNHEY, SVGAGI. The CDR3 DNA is TGTGCCAGCAGTTACTTCCAGGGGGCCCACCCAGATACGCAGTATTTT. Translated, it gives CASSYFQGAHPDTQYF.

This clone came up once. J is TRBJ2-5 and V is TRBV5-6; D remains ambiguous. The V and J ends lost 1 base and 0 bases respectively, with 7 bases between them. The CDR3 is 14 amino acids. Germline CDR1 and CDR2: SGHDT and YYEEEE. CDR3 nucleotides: TGTGCCAGCAGCTTGCTGGAGAACCAAGAGACCCAGTACTTC. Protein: CASSLLENQETQYF.

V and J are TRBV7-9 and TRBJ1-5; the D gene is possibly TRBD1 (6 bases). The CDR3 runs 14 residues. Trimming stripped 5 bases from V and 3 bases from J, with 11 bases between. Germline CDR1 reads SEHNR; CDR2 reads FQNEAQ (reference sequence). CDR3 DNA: TGTGCCAGCAGCCCCCGGGACACCAATCAGCCCCAGCATTTT. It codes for CASSPRDTNQPQHF.

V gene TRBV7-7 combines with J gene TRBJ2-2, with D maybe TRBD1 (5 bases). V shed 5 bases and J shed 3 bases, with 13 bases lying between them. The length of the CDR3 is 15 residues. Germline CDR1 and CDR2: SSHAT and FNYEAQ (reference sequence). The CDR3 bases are TGTGCCAGCAGCCAGGGTGGCCTATACACCGGGGAGCTGTTTTTT. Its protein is CASSQGGLYTGELFF.

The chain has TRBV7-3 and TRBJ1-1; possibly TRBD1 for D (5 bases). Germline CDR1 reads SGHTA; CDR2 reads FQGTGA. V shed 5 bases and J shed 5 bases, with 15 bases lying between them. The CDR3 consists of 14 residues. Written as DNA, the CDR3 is TGTGCCAGCAGCACCACAGGTTCGGAGACTGAAGCTTTCTTT. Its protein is CASSTTGSETEAFF.

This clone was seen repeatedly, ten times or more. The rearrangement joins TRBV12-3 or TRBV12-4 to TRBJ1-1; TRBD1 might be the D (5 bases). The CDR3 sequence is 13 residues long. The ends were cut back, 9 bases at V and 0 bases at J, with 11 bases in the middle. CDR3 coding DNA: TGTGCCAGTTATCAGGGTATGAACACTGAAGCTTTCTTT. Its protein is CASYQGMNTEAFF.

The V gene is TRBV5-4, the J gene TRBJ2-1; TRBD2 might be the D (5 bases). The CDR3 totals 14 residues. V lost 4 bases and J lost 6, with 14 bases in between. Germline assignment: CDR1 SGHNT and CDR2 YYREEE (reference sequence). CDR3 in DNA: TGTGCCAGCAGCGCCCCTAGAGAGGGCAATGAGCAGTTCTTC. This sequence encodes CASSAPREGNEQFF.

CDR3: CASSLGQLYEKLFF. The DNA for the CDR3 is TGTGCCAGCAGCCTGGGGCAGCTCTATGAAAAACTGTTTTTT. The rearrangement joins TRBV3-1 (or the pseudogene TRBV3-2) to TRBJ1-4; D might be TRBD1 (5 bases). V was trimmed by 4 bases and J by 6 bases, leaving 12 bases between them. Germline CDR1 and CDR2: LGHDT and YNNKEL (reference sequence). The CDR3 spans 14 residues.

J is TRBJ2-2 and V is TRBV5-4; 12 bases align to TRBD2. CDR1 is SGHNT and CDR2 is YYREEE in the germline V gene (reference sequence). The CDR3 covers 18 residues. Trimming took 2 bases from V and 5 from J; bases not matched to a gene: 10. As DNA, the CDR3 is TGTGCCAGCAGCTTTCCTGCTAGCGGGGGGGCTGGGACCGGGGAGCTGTTTTTT. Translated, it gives CASSFPASGGAGTGELFF.

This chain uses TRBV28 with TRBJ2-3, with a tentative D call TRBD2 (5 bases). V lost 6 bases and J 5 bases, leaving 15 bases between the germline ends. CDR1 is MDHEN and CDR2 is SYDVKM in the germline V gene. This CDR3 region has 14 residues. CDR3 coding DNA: TGTGCCAGCAGCCTATCGGGGTATCTAGATACGCAGTATTTT. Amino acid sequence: CASSLSGYLDTQYF.

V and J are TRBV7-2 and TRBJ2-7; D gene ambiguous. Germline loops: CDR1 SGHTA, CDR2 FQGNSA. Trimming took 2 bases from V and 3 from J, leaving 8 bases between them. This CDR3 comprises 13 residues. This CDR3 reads CASSLPGSYEQYV. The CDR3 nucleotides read TGTGCCAGCAGCTTACCAGGCAGCTACGAGCAGTACGTC.

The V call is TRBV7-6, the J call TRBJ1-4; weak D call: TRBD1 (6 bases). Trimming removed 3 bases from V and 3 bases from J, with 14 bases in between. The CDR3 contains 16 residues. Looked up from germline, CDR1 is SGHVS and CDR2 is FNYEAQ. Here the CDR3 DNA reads TGTGCCAGCAGCTTCAATTCCAGGGGCTCTAATGAAAAACTGTTTTTT. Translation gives CASSFNSRGSNEKLFF.

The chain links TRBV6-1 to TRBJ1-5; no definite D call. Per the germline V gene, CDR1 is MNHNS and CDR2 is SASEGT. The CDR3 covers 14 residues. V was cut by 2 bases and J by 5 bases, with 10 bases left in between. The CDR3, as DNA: TGTGCCAGCAGTGAAAACGGCGGGTATCAGCCCCAGCATTTT. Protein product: CASSENGGYQPQHF.

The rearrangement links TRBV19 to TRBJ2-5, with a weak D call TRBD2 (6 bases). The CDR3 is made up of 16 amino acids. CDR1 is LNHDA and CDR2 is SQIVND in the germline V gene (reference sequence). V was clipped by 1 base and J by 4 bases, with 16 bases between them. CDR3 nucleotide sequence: TGTGCCAGTAGTATAGGCCTAGGAGGGTTCAGAGAGACCCAGTACTTC. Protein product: CASSIGLGGFRETQYF.

The CDR3 coding sequence is TGCGCCAGCAGCCCTGGGGACAGAGGGTCTGTGGTATCACCCCTCCACTTT. As protein: CASSPGDRGSVVSPLHF. V and J are TRBV5-1 and TRBJ1-6, with 7 bases aligning to TRBD1. V was pared by 4 bases and J by 10 bases, with 17 bases of the junction left unmatched. The CDR3 contains 17 residues. Germline CDR1 SGHRS, CDR2 YFSETQ.

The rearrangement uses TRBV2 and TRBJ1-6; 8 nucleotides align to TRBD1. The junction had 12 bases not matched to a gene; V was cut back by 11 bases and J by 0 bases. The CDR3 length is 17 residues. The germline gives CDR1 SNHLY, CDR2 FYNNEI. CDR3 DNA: TGTGCCGGCTACTTAGACAGGGGTGGCTCCTATAATTCACCCCTCCACTTT. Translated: CAGYLDRGGSYNSPLHF. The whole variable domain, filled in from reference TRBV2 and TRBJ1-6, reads EPEVTQTPSHQVTQMGQEVILRCVPISNHLYFYWYRQILGQKVEFLVSFYNNEISEKSEIFDDQFSVERPDGSNFTLKIRSTKLEDSAMYFCAGYLDRGGSYNSPLHFGNGTRLTVT.

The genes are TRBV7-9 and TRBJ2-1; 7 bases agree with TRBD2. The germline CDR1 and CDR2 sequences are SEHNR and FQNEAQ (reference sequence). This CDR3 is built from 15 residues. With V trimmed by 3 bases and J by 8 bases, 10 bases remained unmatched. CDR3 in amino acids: CASSFGAGRGDEQFF. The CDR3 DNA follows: TGTGCCAGCAGCTTTGGAGCGGGACGGGGCGATGAGCAGTTCTTC.

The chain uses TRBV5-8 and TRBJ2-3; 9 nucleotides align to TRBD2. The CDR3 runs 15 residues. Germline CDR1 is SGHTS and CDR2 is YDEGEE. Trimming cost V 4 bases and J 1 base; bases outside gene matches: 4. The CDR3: CASSTRLAGTDTQYF. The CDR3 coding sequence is TGTGCCAGCAGCACCCGACTAGCGGGCACAGATACGCAGTATTTT.

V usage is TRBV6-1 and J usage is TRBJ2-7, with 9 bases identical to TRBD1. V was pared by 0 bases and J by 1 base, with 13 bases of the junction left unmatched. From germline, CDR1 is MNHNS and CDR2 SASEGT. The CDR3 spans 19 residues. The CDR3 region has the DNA TGTGCCAGCAGTGAAGCGCTGAAGGACAGGGGCCAACTTTCCTACGAGCAGTACTTC. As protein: CASSEALKDRGQLSYEQYF.

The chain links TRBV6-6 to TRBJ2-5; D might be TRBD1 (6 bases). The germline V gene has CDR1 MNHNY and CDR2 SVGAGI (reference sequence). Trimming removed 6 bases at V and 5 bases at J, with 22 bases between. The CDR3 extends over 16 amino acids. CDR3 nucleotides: TGTGCCAGCAGGACTGAGGGGGACACCCGAGGGGAGACCCAGTACTTC. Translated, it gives CASRTEGDTRGETQYF.

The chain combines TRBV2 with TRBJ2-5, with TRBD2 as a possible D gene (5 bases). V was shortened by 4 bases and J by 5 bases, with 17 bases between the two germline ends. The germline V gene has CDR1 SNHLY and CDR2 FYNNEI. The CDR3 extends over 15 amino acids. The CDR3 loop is CASSGPTGTGETQYF. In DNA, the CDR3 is TGTGCCAGCAGTGGACCGACTGGTACGGGGGAGACCCAGTACTTC.

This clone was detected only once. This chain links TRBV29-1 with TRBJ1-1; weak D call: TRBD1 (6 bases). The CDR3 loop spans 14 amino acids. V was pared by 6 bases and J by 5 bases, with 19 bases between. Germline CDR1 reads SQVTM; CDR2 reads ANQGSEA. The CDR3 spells CSVAGAGQGTEAFF. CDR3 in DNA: TGCAGCGTCGCGGGGGCAGGGCAGGGGACTGAAGCTTTCTTT.

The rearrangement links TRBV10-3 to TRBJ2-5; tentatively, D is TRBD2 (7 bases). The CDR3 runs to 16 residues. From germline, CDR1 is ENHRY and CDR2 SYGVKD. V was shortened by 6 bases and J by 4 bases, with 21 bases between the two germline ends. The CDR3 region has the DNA TGTGCCATCAGGAAGGGGGGAGGGCCAGTAGGAGAGACCCAGTACTTC. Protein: CAIRKGGGPVGETQYF.